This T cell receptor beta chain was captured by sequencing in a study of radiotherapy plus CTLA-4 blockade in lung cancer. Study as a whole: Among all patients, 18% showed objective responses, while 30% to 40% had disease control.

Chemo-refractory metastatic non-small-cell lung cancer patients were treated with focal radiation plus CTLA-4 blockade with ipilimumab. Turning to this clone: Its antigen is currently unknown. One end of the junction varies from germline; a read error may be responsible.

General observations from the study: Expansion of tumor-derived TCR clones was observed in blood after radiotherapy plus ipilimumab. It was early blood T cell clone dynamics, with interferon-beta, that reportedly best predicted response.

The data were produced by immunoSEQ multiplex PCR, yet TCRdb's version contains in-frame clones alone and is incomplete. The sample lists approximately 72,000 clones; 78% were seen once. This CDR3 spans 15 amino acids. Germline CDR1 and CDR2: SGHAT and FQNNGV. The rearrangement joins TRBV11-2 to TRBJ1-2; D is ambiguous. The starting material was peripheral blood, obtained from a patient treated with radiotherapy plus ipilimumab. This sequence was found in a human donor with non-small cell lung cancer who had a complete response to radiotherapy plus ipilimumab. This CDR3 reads CASSSRVGRTVGDTF. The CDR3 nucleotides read TGTGCCAGCAGCTCCCGCGTCGGCAGGACGGTTGGCGACACCTTC.